The sequence of this TCR beta chain was determined in a study of blood T cell repertoires in COVID-19. Study overall: Donors in the United States, Italy and Spain gave samples during acute or convalescent COVID-19. The analysed material was cDNA or gDNA that came from T cells, B-cell-depleted T cells, or PBMCs.

Per germline, CDR1 KGHDR and CDR2 SFDVKD. Germline trimming cut 5 bases from V and 3 bases from J; bases unmatched to any gene: 9. The CDR3 loop spans 16 amino acids. Under the authors' procedure: Reference gene primer amplification gave nucleated cell count estimates. Clones were read by immunoSEQ multiplex PCR, and TCRdb kept only the in-frame ones, dropping some. V and J calls and clone size are as listed in that table; D and trimming were resolved from the DNA. The repertoire has some 65,000 clones, 88% of them found once; the top ten carry under 20%. The rearrangement links TRBV24-1 to TRBJ2-1, with 7 bases identical to TRBD2. This receptor was obtained from an elderly woman with active COVID-19. Sequenced material: peripheral blood. In nucleotides, the CDR3 is TGTGCCACCAGTGGACCATCGGGGGGAGTCTACAATGAGCAGTTCTTC. It encodes CATSGPSGGVYNEQFF.